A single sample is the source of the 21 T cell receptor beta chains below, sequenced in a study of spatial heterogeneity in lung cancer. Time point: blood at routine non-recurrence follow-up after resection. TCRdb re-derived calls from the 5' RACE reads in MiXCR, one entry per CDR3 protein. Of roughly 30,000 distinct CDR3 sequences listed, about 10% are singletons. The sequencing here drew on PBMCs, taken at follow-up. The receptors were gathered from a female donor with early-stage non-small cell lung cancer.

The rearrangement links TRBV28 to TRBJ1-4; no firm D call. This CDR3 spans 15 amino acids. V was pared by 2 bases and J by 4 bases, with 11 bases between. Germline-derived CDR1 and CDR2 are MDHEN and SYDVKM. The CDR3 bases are TGTGCCAGCAGTTTAGTCTCGGTTATTAATGAAAAACTGTTTTTT. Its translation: CASSLVSVINEKLFF.

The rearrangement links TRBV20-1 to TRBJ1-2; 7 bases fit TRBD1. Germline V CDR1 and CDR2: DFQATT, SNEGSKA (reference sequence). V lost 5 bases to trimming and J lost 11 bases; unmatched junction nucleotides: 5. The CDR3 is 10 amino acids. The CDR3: CSAQDRAYTF. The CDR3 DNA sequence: TGCAGTGCTCAAGACAGGGCTTACACCTTC.

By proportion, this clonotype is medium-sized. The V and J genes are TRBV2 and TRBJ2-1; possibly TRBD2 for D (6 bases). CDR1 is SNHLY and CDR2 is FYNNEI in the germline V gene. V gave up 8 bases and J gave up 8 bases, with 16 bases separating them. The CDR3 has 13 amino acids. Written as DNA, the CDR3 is TGTGCCAGCGGGACTGGGGGAGAGGATGAGCAGTTCTTC. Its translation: CASGTGGEDEQFF. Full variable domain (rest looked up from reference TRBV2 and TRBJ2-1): EPEVTQTPSHQVTQMGQEVILRCVPISNHLYFYWYRQILGQKVEFLVSFYNNEISEKSEIFDDQFSVERPDGSNFTLKIRSTKLEDSAMYFCASGTGGEDEQFFGPGTRLTVL.

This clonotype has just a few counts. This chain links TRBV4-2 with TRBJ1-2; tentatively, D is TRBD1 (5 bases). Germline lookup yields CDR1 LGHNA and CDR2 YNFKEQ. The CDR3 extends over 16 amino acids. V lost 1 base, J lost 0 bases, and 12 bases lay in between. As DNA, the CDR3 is TGTGCCAGCAGCCAAGGAGGGGAACGGACTAACTATGGCTACACCTTC. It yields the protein CASSQGGERTNYGYTF.

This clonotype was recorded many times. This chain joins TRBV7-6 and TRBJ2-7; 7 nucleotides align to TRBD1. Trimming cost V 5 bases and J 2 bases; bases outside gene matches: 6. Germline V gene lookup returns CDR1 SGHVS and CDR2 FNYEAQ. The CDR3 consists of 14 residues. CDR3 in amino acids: CASSPSTGAYEQYF. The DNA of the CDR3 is TGTGCCAGCAGCCCATCTACAGGGGCCTACGAGCAGTACTTC.

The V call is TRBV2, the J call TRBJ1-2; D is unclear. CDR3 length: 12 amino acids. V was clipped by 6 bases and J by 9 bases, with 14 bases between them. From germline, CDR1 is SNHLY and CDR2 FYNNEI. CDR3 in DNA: TGTGCCAGCAGCCCAGGTTTCGGGAGCTACACCTTC. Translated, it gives CASSPGFGSYTF.

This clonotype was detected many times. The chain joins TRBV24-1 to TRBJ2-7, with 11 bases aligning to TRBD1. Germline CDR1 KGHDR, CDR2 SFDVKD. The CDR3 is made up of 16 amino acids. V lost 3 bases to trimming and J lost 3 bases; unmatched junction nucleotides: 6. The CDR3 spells CATSDPGTGGLYEQYF. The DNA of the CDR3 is TGTGCCACCAGTGATCCCGGGACAGGGGGGCTCTACGAGCAGTACTTC.

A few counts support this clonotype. The DNA for the CDR3 is TGTGCCAGCACCTCCCTTGGCCCGGAGACCCAGTACTTC. Encoded protein: CASTSLGPETQYF. The chain employs TRBV7-9 and TRBJ2-5; D gene uncertain. This CDR3 contains 13 residues. The germline V gene has CDR1 SEHNR and CDR2 FQNEAQ (reference sequence). V was trimmed by 7 bases and J by 5 bases, leaving 14 bases between them.

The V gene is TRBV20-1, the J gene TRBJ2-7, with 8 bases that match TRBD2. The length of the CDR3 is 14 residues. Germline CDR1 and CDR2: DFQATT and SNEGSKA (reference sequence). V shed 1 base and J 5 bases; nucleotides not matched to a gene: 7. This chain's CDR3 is CSARVGTRGDEQYF. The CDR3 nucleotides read TGCAGTGCTAGAGTCGGGACTAGGGGAGACGAGCAGTACTTC.

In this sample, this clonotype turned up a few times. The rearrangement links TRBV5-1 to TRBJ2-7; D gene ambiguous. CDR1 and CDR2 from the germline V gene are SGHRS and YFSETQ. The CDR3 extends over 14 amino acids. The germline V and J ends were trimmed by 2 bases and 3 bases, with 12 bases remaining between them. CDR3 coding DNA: TGCGCCAGCAGCTTAGAACCCCTGTACTACGAGCAGTACTTC. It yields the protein CASSLEPLYYEQYF.

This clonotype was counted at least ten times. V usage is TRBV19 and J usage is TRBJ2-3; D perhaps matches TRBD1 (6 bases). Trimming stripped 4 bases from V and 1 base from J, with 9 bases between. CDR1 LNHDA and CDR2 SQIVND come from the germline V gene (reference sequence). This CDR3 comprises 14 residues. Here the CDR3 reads CASSTDSRTDTQYF. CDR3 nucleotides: TGTGCCAGTAGTACGGACAGCCGCACAGATACGCAGTATTTT.

CDR3 residues: CATTHMGGTEAFF. CDR3 DNA sequence: TGTGCCACCACCCACATGGGGGGGACTGAAGCTTTCTTT. The chain recombines TRBV15 with TRBJ1-1, with D perhaps TRBD1 (5 bases). Germline CDR1 and CDR2: LNHNV and YYDKDF (reference sequence). The CDR3 has 13 residues. Trimming removed 7 bases from V and 5 bases from J, with 14 bases in between.

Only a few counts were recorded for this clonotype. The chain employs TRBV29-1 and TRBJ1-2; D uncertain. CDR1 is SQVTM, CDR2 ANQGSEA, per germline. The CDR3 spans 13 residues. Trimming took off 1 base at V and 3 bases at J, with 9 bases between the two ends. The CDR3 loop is CSVEGQGHYGYTF. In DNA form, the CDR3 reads TGCAGCGTTGAAGGACAAGGGCACTATGGCTACACCTTC.

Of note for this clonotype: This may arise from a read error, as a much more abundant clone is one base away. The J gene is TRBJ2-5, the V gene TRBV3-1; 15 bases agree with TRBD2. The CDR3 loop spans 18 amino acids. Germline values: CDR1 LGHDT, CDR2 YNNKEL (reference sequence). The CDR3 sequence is CVSSHKGTSGGSQETQYF. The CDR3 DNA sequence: TGTGTCAGCAGCCACAAGGGGACTAGCGGGGGGTCCCAAGAGACCCAGTACTTC.

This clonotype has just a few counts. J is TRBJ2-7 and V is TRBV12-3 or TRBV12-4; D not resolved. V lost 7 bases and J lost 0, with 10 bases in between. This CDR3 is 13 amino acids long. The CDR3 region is CASTGTISYEQYF. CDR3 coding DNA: TGTGCCAGCACTGGCACAATCTCCTACGAGCAGTACTTC.

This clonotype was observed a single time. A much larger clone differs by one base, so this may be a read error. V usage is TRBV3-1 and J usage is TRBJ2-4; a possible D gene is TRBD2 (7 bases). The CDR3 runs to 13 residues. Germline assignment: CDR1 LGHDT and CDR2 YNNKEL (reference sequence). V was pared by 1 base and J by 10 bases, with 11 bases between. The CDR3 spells CASSQAGGRIQYF. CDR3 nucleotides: TGTGCCAGCAGCCAAGCCGGGGGGCGGATTCAGTACTTC. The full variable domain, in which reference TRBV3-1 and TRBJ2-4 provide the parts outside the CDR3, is DTAVSQTPKYLVTQMGNDKSIKCEQNLGHDTMYWYKQDSKKFLKIMFSYNNKELIINETVPNRFSPKSPDKAHLNLHINSLELGDSAVYFCASSQAGGRIQYFGAGTRLSVL.

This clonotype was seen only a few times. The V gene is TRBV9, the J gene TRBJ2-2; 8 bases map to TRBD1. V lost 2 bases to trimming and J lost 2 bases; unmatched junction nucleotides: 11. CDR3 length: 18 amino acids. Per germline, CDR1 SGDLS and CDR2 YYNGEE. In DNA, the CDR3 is TGTGCCAGCAGCGTGCGGACAGGGCGAGCCCTTAACACCGGGGAGCTGTTTTTT. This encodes CASSVRTGRALNTGELFF.

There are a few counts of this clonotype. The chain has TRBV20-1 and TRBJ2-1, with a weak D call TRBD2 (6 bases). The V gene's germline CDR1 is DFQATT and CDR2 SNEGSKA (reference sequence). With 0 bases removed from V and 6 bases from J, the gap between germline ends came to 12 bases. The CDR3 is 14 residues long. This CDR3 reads CSARETSYINEQFF. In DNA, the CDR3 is TGCAGTGCTAGAGAAACTAGCTACATCAATGAGCAGTTCTTC.

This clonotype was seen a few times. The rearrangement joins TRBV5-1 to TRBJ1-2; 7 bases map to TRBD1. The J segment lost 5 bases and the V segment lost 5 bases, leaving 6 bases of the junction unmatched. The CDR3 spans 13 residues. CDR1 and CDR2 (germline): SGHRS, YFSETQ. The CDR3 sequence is CASSNDRVYGYTF. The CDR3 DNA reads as TGCGCCAGCAGTAATGACAGGGTATATGGCTACACCTTC.

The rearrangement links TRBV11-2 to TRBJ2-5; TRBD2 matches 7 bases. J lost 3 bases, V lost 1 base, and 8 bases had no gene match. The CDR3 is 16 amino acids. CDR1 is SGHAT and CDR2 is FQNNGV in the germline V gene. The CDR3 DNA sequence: TGTGCCAGCAGCTTAGGGCAGGGAGGGGATAAAGAGACCCAGTACTTC. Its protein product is CASSLGQGGDKETQYF.

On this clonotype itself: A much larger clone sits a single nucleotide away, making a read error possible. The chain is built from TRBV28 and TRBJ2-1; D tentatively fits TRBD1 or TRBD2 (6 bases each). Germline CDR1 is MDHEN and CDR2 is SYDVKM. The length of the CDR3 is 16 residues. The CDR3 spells CASSPGGANSHNEQFF. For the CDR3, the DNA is TGTGCCAGCAGTCCCGGGGGCGCGAACTCCCACAATGAGCAGTTCTTC.